This section outlines one T cell receptor (beta chain) sequence together with its context. The repertoire was sequenced with immunoSEQ multiplex PCR; TCRdb's copy has only in-frame clones and lacks some. Among tens of thousands of clones listed, roughly 90% were seen once. This specimen comes from a study of control samples from healthy donors and cancer patients. The germline gives CDR1 MNHEY, CDR2 SVGEGT. Trimming cost V 6 bases and J 6 bases, with 12 bases left between them. This CDR3 is built from 13 residues. The chain combines TRBV6-2 or TRBV6-3 with TRBJ1-5, with unresolved D. Sequenced material: blood. The TCR comes from a woman in her seventies in good health. The CDR3 protein is CASSLQTGQPQHF. CDR3 DNA sequence: TGTGCCAGCAGCCTCCAGACCGGTCAGCCCCAGCATTTT.